The 29 T cell receptor beta chains in this list originate from one sample, sequenced in a study of T cells after posttransplantation cyclophosphamide. Some clones are missing from TCRdb's copy, which holds only in-frame ones; the method was immunoSEQ multiplex PCR. The sample holds tens of thousands of clones, and no clone turns up only once. The sample comprised PBMCs. These receptors all come from a man aged 50 to 59 in good health, CMV-negative, and a related stem cell transplant donor.

This clone showed up many times. V gene TRBV10-1 combines with J gene TRBJ2-7; D possibly corresponds to TRBD1 (6 bases). The CDR3 spans 15 residues. V dropped 3 bases and J dropped 0 bases, with 12 bases sitting between them. Germline V gives CDR1 WNHNN, CDR2 SYGVQD (reference sequence). The CDR3 nucleotides are TGCGCCAGCAGTGACAGGGGCAGCGGCTCCTACGAGCAGTACTTC. This sequence encodes CASSDRGSGSYEQYF.

This clone was detected ten times or more. CDR3: CASSYGQGAVNTEAFF. CDR3 nucleotides: TGTGCCAGCAGTTACGGACAAGGGGCGGTGAACACTGAAGCTTTCTTT. V usage is TRBV6-5 and J usage is TRBJ1-1; D is perhaps TRBD1 (5 bases). The germline V and J ends were trimmed by 2 bases and 0 bases, with 13 bases remaining between them. Germline V gives CDR1 MNHEY, CDR2 SVGAGI. The CDR3 extends over 16 amino acids.

CDR3 nucleotides: TGTGCCAGCAGCCCCCCCGGGGGGAACACTGAAGCTTTCTTT. It specifies CASSPPGGNTEAFF. This chain links TRBV7-9 with TRBJ1-1, with D perhaps TRBD1 (5 bases). Trimming left V 5 bases short and J 1 base short, with 11 bases between. This CDR3 comprises 14 residues. Germline V gives CDR1 SEHNR, CDR2 FQNEAQ (reference sequence). The entire variable domain, with the rest obtained from reference TRBV7-9 and TRBJ1-1, is as follows: DTGVSQNPRHKITKRGQNVTFRCDPISEHNRLYWYRQTLGQGPEFLTYFQNEAQLEKSRLLSDRFSAERPKGSFSTLEIQRTEQGDSAMYLCASSPPGGNTEAFFGQGTRLTVV.

This clone was found a few times. The chain couples TRBV7-9 to TRBJ2-5; maybe TRBD2 (6 bases). Germline V gene sequence: CDR1 SEHNR, CDR2 FQNEAQ (reference sequence). The CDR3 covers 14 residues. V was pared by 0 bases and J by 11 bases, with 16 bases between. This CDR3 is CASSLALAEGEQYF. Written as DNA, the CDR3 is TGTGCCAGCAGCTTAGCACTAGCTGAGGGAGAGCAGTACTTC.

The gene calls are TRBV27 and TRBJ2-5, with D perhaps matching TRBD2 (6 bases). The V gene's germline CDR1 is MNHEY and CDR2 SMNVEV (reference sequence). V was pared by 6 bases and J by 2 bases, with 19 bases between. The CDR3 loop spans 16 amino acids. CDR3 protein: CASSNEIQRAQETQYF. DNA of the CDR3: TGTGCCAGCAGCAATGAAATCCAGCGGGCTCAAGAGACCCAGTACTTC.

This clone occurred many times. The chain is built from TRBV6-1 and TRBJ2-2; a possible D gene is TRBD1 (6 bases). V was pared by 6 bases and J by 1 base, with 12 bases between. The CDR3 spans 15 residues. Per the germline V gene, CDR1 is MNHNS and CDR2 is SASEGT. CDR3 residues: CASSARTENTGELFF. In nucleotides, the CDR3 is TGTGCCAGCAGCGCCCGGACAGAGAACACCGGGGAGCTGTTTTTT.

This clone was picked up many times. The rearrangement joins TRBV19 to TRBJ1-2, with D tentatively TRBD1 (5 bases). Deletions cut 3 bases from V and 7 bases from J, with 15 bases between. The V gene's germline CDR1 is LNHDA and CDR2 SQIVND (reference sequence). CDR3 length: 14 amino acids. The CDR3, as DNA: TGTGCCAGTAGTATTGGCAGGGATGTCGGTGGCTACACCTTC. Its protein product is CASSIGRDVGGYTF.

This clone was observed at least ten times. The chain combines TRBV18 with TRBJ2-7; TRBD1 aligns across 7 bases. CDR3 length: 14 amino acids. The germline gives CDR1 KGHSH, CDR2 LQKENI. V gave up 3 bases and J gave up 2 bases; unmatched junction bases: 4. DNA of the CDR3: TGTGCCAGCTCACCCTCTACAGGGGCCTACGAGCAGTACTTC. This codes for CASSPSTGAYEQYF.

Only a few counts were recorded for this clone. The chain is built from TRBV2 and TRBJ1-2; D is perhaps TRBD1 (5 bases). Germline CDR1 and CDR2: SNHLY and FYNNEI. The CDR3 runs to 12 residues. Trimming pared 6 bases from V and 4 bases from J, leaving 9 bases between. Here the CDR3 reads CASRGGVYGYTF. The CDR3 nucleotides are TGTGCCAGCAGGGGGGGTGTCTATGGCTACACCTTC.

This clone was found many times. The chain employs TRBV19 and TRBJ2-1; 11 bases match TRBD2. Trimming at V came to 7 bases and at J to 5 bases, leaving 10 bases not matched to a gene. The CDR3 is 16 residues long. Germline V CDR1 and CDR2: LNHDA, SQIVND (reference sequence). CDR3 residues: CASTPGETSGNNEQFF. For the CDR3, the DNA is TGTGCCAGTACCCCAGGGGAGACTAGCGGGAACAATGAGCAGTTCTTC.

This clone was counted many times. The chain has TRBV7-3 and TRBJ2-6; 7 nucleotides align to TRBD1. The CDR3 sequence is 16 residues long. The V gene end was trimmed by 6 bases and the J gene end by 2 bases; junction bases not matched to a gene: 7. Germline V gene lookup returns CDR1 SGHTA and CDR2 FQGTGA. Written as DNA, the CDR3 is TGTGCCAGCAGGGAGCAGGGGACAGCTGGGGCCAACGTCCTGACTTTC. Protein: CASREQGTAGANVLTF.

V gene TRBV9 combines with J gene TRBJ2-2; perhaps TRBD2 as D (6 bases). The CDR3 runs 15 residues. The V end was cut by 0 bases, the J end by 5 bases, with 11 bases between. The germline V gene has CDR1 SGDLS and CDR2 YYNGEE. For the CDR3, the DNA is TGTGCCAGCAGCGTAGTGGGCCGGGGGACCGGGGAGCTGTTTTTT. It specifies CASSVVGRGTGELFF.

This clone was seen a few times. The rearrangement joins TRBV7-3 to TRBJ2-1, with 8 bases lining up with TRBD1. Germline V lookup: CDR1 SGHTA, CDR2 FQGTGA. V was clipped by 2 bases and J by 2 bases; unmatched bases: 2. The CDR3 is 15 amino acids. The CDR3 region is CASSLFRGPYNEQFF. CDR3 nucleotides: TGTGCCAGCAGCTTATTCAGGGGGCCCTACAATGAGCAGTTCTTC.

In this sample, this clone turned up many times. This chain links TRBV9 with TRBJ2-3; 11 bases match TRBD2. This CDR3 is 18 amino acids long. J was trimmed by 0 bases and V by 4 bases; bases with no gene match: 10. The germline CDR1 and CDR2 sequences are SGDLS and YYNGEE. CDR3 amino acids: CASSTGTSGSTSTDTQYF. In DNA form, the CDR3 reads TGTGCCAGCAGCACCGGGACTAGCGGATCTACTAGCACAGATACGCAGTATTTT.

This clone has ten or more counts. The rearrangement links TRBV29-1 to TRBJ2-7; D is possibly TRBD2 (7 bases). Per the germline V gene, CDR1 is SQVTM and CDR2 is ANQGSEA. CDR3 length: 13 residues. V dropped 5 bases and J dropped 4 bases, with 15 bases sitting between them. The DNA for the CDR3 is TGCAGCGTTAGGGGGTCGGGGGGTTACGAGCAGTACTTC. The encoded protein is CSVRGSGGYEQYF.

This clone was found a few times. The chain combines TRBV27 with TRBJ1-6; weak D call: TRBD1 (6 bases). There are 17 residues in the CDR3. The V end lost 5 bases, the J end lost 0 bases, and 14 bases lay between the germline ends. Germline CDR1 reads MNHEY; CDR2 reads SMNVEV (reference sequence). Written as DNA, the CDR3 is TGTGCCAGCAGTGACGACAGGCCGAGCTCCTATAATTCACCCCTCCACTTT. Residues: CASSDDRPSSYNSPLHF.

There are many counts of this clone. This chain uses TRBV6-1 with TRBJ1-2; D unresolved. Per germline, CDR1 MNHNS and CDR2 SASEGT. Trimming pared 7 bases from V and 4 bases from J, leaving 19 bases between. This CDR3 is built from 15 residues. The CDR3 spells CASIPETIGSYGYTF. DNA for the CDR3: TGTGCCAGCATCCCAGAAACTATAGGATCCTATGGCTACACCTTC.

V and J are TRBV14 and TRBJ2-3, with D possibly matching TRBD2 (6 bases). Germline V gene data show CDR1 as SGHDN and CDR2 as FVKESK. V lost 2 bases, J lost 0 bases, and 9 bases lay in between. The CDR3 length is 15 residues. CDR3 protein: CASSQTGLSTDTQYF. The CDR3 bases are TGTGCCAGCAGCCAAACAGGACTAAGCACAGATACGCAGTATTTT. The full variable domain, its missing parts supplied by reference TRBV14 and TRBJ2-3, is EAGVTQFPSHSVIEKGQTVTLRCDPISGHDNLYWYRRVMGKEIKFLLHFVKESKQDESGMPNNRFLAERTGGTYSTLKVQPAELEDSGVYFCASSQTGLSTDTQYFGPGTRLTVL.

The chain couples TRBV29-1 to TRBJ1-2; 8 bases are shared with TRBD1. CDR1 is SQVTM and CDR2 is ANQGSEA in the germline V gene. After removal of 3 bases from V and 7 bases from J, the junction contained 4 bases not matched to a gene. The CDR3 contains 12 residues. The CDR3 DNA follows: TGCAGCGTTGACGACAGGGGTAGTGGCTACACCTTC. Its translation: CSVDDRGSGYTF.

The chain is built from TRBV5-1 and TRBJ2-1; 7 bases are shared with TRBD2. This CDR3 comprises 15 residues. With V trimmed by 0 bases and J by 5 bases, 5 bases remained unmatched. Germline V gives CDR1 SGHRS, CDR2 YFSETQ. CDR3 sequence: CASSLDAGDDNEQFF. As DNA, the CDR3 is TGCGCCAGCAGCTTGGACGCGGGGGACGACAATGAGCAGTTCTTC.

This chain links TRBV7-2 with TRBJ1-2; D perhaps matches TRBD1 (6 bases). Germline V gives CDR1 SGHTA, CDR2 FQGNSA. Trimming left V 3 bases short and J 3 bases short, with 14 bases between. The CDR3 covers 15 residues. The CDR3 DNA follows: TGTGCCAGCAGCTTGGGAGGGGGGCCTTACTATGGCTACACCTTC. Translation gives CASSLGGGPYYGYTF.

This chain uses TRBV11-2 with TRBJ2-1, with D possibly being TRBD1 (6 bases). V was clipped by 1 base and J by 7 bases, with 11 bases between them. CDR1 is SGHAT, CDR2 FQNNGV, per germline. This CDR3 spans 14 amino acids. This CDR3 is CASSLVGRGNEQFF. The CDR3 region has the DNA TGTGCCAGCAGCTTAGTCGGCAGGGGAAATGAGCAGTTCTTC. Full variable domain (missing parts from reference TRBV11-2 and TRBJ2-1): EAGVAQSPRYKIIEKRQSVAFWCNPISGHATLYWYQQILGQGPKLLIQFQNNGVVDDSQLPKDRFSAERLKGVDSTLKIQPAKLEDSAVYLCASSLVGRGNEQFFGPGTRLTVL.

The chain combines TRBV5-1 with TRBJ2-1; TRBD1 is a possible D gene (5 bases). From germline, CDR1 is SGHRS and CDR2 YFSETQ. Trimming removed 0 bases from V and 11 bases from J, with 12 bases in between. The length of the CDR3 is 13 residues. CDR3 sequence reads: CASSLGLQGQQFF. The CDR3 region has the DNA TGCGCCAGCAGCTTGGGACTGCAGGGCCAGCAGTTCTTC.

This clone was seen many times. The V gene is TRBV4-2, the J gene TRBJ1-1; unclear D gene. The CDR3 is 15 amino acids. Trimming stripped 1 base from V and 1 base from J, with 10 bases between. CDR1 and CDR2 (germline): LGHNA, YNFKEQ. CDR3 bases: TGTGCCAGCAGCCAAGGCTGGCAGGAGAACACTGAAGCTTTCTTT. The encoded protein is CASSQGWQENTEAFF.

The rearrangement joins TRBV9 to TRBJ2-5; D gene uncertain. Near its end, the DNA agrees better with TRBJ2-7, so the J call may be wrong. CDR1 is SGDLS, CDR2 YYNGEE, per germline. The length of the CDR3 is 14 residues. The CDR3 sequence: CASSPPQQANEQYF. CDR3 DNA sequence: TGTGCCAGCAGCCCCCCGCAGCAGGCTAACGAGCAGTACTTC.

The DNA of the CDR3 is TGTGCCAGCAGTGAAGCTTCGTCCTACGAGCAGTACTTC. This sequence encodes CASSEASSYEQYF. The chain carries TRBV6-1 and TRBJ2-5; D gene uncertain. Near its end, the DNA agrees better with TRBJ2-7, so the J call may be wrong. CDR3 length equals 13 residues. CDR1 and CDR2 (germline): MNHNS, SASEGT.

This clone was seen only a few times. The chain employs TRBV15 and TRBJ2-1, with D possibly matching TRBD2 (6 bases). The CDR3 runs 18 residues. Germline V gene lookup returns CDR1 LNHNV and CDR2 YYDKDF (reference sequence). V was cut by 0 bases and J by 4 bases, with 19 bases left in between. The DNA for the CDR3 is TGTGCCACCAGCAGAGATTTAGGGCGGGGAGTTGGGTACAATGAGCAGTTCTTC. It yields the protein CATSRDLGRGVGYNEQFF.

In its sample, this clone was seen many times. V and J are TRBV10-3 and TRBJ2-5; 8 bases are a match to TRBD1. V shed 3 bases, J shed 5 bases, and the junction held 11 bases outside the gene matches. Germline CDR1 is ENHRY and CDR2 is SYGVKD. The CDR3 has 16 residues. CDR3 in amino acids: CAISDRAGGSGETQYF. The DNA of the CDR3 is TGTGCCATCAGTGATAGGGCAGGGGGCTCAGGGGAGACCCAGTACTTC.

This clone was picked up many times. The CDR3 DNA sequence: TGTGCCAGCAGCTTAGGCGGGAGTTACGAGCAGTACTTC. Its protein is CASSLGGSYEQYF. The J gene is TRBJ2-7, the V gene TRBV11-1, with 7 bases lining up with TRBD2. The CDR3 runs to 13 residues. Germline loops: CDR1 SGHAT, CDR2 FQDESV (reference sequence). V was pared by 1 base and J by 4 bases, with 1 base of the junction left unmatched.